This TCR beta chain was recovered during a study of beta chain features in type 1 diabetes. Regarding the study as a whole: Shortening of TCRB CDR3s, moderate but significant, appeared in all four CD4+ subsets of Type 1 diabetes patients.

Expressed TCRB transcripts were sequenced because the isolated RNA had all been reverse transcribed beforehand. Some clones are missing from TCRdb's copy, which holds only in-frame ones; the method was immunoSEQ multiplex PCR. The table shows about 45,000 clones, with roughly 70% occurring only once. This clone was found a few times. Its target is not known. This CDR3 has 15 residues. Germline CDR1 and CDR2: KGHSH and LQKENI. V shed 6 bases and J shed 3 bases, with 18 bases lying between them. The specimen was Tregs from blood. V is TRBV18 and J is TRBJ2-7; D perhaps matches TRBD2 (5 bases). This TCR was sampled from a woman aged 18-29 years with type 1 diabetes. CDR3 sequence reads: CASSRTRYVFYEQYF. In nucleotides, the CDR3 is TGTGCCAGCTCGCGAACTAGATACGTATTCTACGAGCAGTACTTC.